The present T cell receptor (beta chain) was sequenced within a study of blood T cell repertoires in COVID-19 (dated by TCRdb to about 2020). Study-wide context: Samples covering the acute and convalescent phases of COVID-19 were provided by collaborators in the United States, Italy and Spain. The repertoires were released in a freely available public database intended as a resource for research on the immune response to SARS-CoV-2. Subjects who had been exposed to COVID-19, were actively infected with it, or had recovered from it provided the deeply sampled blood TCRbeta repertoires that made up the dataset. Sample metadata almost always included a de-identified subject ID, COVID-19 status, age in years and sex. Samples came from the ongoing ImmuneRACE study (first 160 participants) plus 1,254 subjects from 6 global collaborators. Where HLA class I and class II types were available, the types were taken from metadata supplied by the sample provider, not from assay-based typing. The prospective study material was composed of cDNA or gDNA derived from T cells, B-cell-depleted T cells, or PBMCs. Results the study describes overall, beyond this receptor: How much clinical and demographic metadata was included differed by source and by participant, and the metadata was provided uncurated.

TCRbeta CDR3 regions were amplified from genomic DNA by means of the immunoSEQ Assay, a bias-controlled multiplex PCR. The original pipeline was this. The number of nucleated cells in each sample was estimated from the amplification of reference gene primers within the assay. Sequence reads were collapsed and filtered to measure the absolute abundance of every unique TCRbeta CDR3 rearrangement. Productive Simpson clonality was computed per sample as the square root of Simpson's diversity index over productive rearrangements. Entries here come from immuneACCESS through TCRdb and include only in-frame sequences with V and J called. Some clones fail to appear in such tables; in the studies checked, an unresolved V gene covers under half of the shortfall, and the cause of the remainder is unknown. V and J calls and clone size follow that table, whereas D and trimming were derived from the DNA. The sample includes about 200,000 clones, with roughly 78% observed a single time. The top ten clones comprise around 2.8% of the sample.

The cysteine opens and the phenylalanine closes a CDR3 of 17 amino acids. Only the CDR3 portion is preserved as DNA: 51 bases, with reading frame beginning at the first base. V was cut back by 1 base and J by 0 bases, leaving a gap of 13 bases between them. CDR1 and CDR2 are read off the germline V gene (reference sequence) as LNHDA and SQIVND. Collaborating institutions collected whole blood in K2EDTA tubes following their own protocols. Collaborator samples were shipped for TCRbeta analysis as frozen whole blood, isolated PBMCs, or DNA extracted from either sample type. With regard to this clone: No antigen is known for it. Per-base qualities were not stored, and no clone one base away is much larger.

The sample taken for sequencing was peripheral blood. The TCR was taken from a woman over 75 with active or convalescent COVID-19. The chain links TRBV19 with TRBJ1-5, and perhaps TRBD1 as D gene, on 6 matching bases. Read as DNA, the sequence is TGTGCCAGTAGTATAGGGCTCGGACAGATTAGCAATCAGCCCCAGCATTTT. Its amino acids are CASSIGLGQISNQPQHF.